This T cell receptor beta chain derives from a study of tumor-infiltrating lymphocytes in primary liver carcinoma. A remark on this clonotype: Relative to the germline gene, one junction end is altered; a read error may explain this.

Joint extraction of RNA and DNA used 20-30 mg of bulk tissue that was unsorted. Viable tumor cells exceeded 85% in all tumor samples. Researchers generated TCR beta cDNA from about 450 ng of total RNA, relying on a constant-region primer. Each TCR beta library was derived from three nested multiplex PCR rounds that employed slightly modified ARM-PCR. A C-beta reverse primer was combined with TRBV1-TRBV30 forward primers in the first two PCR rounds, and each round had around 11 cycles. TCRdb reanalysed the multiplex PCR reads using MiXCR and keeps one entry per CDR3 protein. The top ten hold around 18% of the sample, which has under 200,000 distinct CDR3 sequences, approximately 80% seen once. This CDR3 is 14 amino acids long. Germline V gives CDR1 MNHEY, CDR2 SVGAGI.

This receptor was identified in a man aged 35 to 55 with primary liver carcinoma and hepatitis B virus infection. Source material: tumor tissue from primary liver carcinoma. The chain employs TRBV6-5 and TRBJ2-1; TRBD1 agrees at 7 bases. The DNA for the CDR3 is TGTGTCATCAGTCTACAGGGGTCCTACAATGAACAGTTCTTC. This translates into CVISLQGSYNEQFF.